The rows below give T cell receptor beta chains drawn from one sample of a study of T cells after yellow fever vaccination. TCRdb redid the calling of the 5' RACE reads with MiXCR, one entry per CDR3 protein. The sample consists of some 240,000 distinct CDR3 sequences, around 3.5% of them appearing once. The specimen was PBMCs, collected 15 days after the yellow fever booster vaccination. The receptors were sampled from a young man who received the YFV17D yellow fever vaccine. Both conserved end residues are trimmed from each CDR3.

V gene: TRBV24-1; J gene: TRBJ2-3; CDR3 protein: ATSRRGDWDTQY
V gene: TRBV4-3; J gene: TRBJ2-3; CDR3 protein: ASSQGGQEWDTQY
V gene: TRBV7-8; J gene: TRBJ1-1; CDR3 protein: ASSQPGQGVNTEAF
V gene: TRBV12-3/TRBV12-4; J gene: TRBJ2-2; CDR3 protein: ASSPGAGGTGELF
V gene: TRBV9; J gene: TRBJ1-1; CDR3 protein: ASSVDPGAIWAEAF
V gene: TRBV19; J gene: TRBJ1-1; CDR3 protein: ASSILGNTEAF
V gene: TRBV5-1; J gene: TRBJ2-3; CDR3 protein: ASRWTSGGGSTDTQY
V gene: TRBV7-9; J gene: TRBJ1-6; CDR3 protein: ASNPLSGSNSPLH
V gene: TRBV7-9; J gene: TRBJ2-1; CDR3 protein: ASSRKTPLSSYNEQF
V gene: TRBV5-5; J gene: TRBJ1-6; CDR3 protein: ASSLVDGLYNSPLH
V gene: TRBV5-1; J gene: TRBJ2-1; CDR3 protein: ASSSPAKRGGSSYNEQF
V gene: TRBV20-1; J gene: TRBJ1-3; CDR3 protein: SAREVDSGEGNTIY
V gene: TRBV7-9; J gene: TRBJ1-3; CDR3 protein: ASSFRTGTSGNTIY
V gene: TRBV5-5; J gene: TRBJ2-3; CDR3 protein: ASSFVLRGTDTQY
V gene: TRBV5-1; J gene: TRBJ1-2; CDR3 protein: ASSLVTGSYGYT
V gene: TRBV28; J gene: TRBJ2-1; CDR3 protein: ASSWTSSYNEQF
V gene: TRBV12-3/TRBV12-4; J gene: TRBJ1-4; CDR3 protein: ASRLDGYKLF
V gene: TRBV5-4; J gene: TRBJ2-7; CDR3 protein: ASSFEGDRGYEQY
V gene: TRBV5-6; J gene: TRBJ1-3; CDR3 protein: ASSLSRARGLSGNTIY
V gene: TRBV5-5; J gene: TRBJ2-5; CDR3 protein: ASSLARPSLETQY